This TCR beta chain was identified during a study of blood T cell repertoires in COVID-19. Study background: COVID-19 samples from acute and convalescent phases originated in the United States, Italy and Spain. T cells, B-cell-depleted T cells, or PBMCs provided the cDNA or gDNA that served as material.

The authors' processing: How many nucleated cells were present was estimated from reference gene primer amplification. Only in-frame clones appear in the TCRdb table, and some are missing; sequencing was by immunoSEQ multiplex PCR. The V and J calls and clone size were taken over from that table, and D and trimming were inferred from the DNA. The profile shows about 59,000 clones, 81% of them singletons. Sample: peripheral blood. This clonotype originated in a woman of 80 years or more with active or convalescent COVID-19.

The CDR3 here is CASSLDGQQYEQYF. The CDR3, as DNA: TGTGCCAGCAGCTTAGATGGACAGCAGTACGAGCAGTACTTC. The rearrangement uses TRBV7-9 and TRBJ2-7; TRBD1 might be the D (6 bases). This CDR3 has 14 amino acids. Germline V lookup: CDR1 SEHNR, CDR2 FQNEAQ (reference sequence). V lost 1 base and J lost 4, with 11 bases in between.